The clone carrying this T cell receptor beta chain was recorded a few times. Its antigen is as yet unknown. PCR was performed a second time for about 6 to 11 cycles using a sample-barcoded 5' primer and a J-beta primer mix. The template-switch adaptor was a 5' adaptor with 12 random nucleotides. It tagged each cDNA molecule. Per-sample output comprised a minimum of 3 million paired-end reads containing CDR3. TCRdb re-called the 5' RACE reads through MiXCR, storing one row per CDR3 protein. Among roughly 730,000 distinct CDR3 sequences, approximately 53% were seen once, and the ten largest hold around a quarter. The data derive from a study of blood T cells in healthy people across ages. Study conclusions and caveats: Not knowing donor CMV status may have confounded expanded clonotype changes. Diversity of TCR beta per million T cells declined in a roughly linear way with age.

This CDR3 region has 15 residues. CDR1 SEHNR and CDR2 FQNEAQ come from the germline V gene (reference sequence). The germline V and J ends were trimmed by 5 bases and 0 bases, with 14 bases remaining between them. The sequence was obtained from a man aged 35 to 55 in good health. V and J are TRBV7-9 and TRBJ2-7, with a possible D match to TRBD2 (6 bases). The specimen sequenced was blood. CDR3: CASSRPGVYSYEQYF. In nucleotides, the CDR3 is TGTGCCAGCAGCCGTCCGGGGGTATACTCCTACGAGCAGTACTTC.